This TCR beta chain was sequenced during a study of vaccination and CD4 T cells after COVID-19. With regard to this clonotype: Its antigen is not known.

The assay that was used to sequence DNA from cultured CD4+ T cells was the Oncomine TCR Beta short-read assay. TCRdb recomputed calls from the PCR reads with MiXCR, one row per CDR3 protein. Of fewer than 9,000 distinct CDR3 sequences listed, roughly 74% are singletons. The CDR3 totals 16 residues. Trimming took 6 bases from V and 8 from J; bases not matched to a gene: 17. Germline lookup yields CDR1 DFQATT and CDR2 SNEGSKA (reference sequence). Treatment meaning: approximately nine-day PBMC culture with coronavirus spike peptide pools or control peptides (ViraFEST assay). Sequencing was done on a sample of CD4+ T cells from blood, cultured in vitro. The chain carries TRBV20-1 and TRBJ2-1; 9 bases map to TRBD2. The TCR sequence derives from a human donor who had recovered from COVID-19. The CDR3 sequence is CSAYPGRGRASDEQFF. In DNA, the CDR3 is TGCAGTGCCTACCCTGGGCGCGGGAGGGCCTCGGATGAGCAGTTCTTC.